The clone carrying this TCR beta chain has a count of ten or more. The sample comes from a study of patients and donors after allogeneic stem cell transplantation. TCRdb re-called the RT-PCR reads with MiXCR, one entry per CDR3 protein. The table shows about 160,000 distinct CDR3 sequences, with about 36% occurring only once. The CDR3 spans 13 residues. Trimming pared 6 bases from V and 9 bases from J, leaving 12 bases between. The clonotype originates from a human donor who was either an allogeneic HSCT recipient or a stem cell or donor lymphocyte infusion donor (not recorded which). It is not recorded whose cells these are; they may come from a transplant donor. This chain uses TRBV12-3 or TRBV12-4 with TRBJ1-6; D may be TRBD1 (6 bases). Sequenced input: blood, either unsorted or a sorted T cell fraction (not recorded which). CDR3 DNA sequence: TGTGCCAGCAGAGCAGGGGAGGCTTCACCCCTCCACTTT. Its protein is CASRAGEASPLHF.